Listed below are T cell receptor beta chains from one sample, sequenced in a study of Ad26.COV2.S vaccination and SARS-CoV-2 variants. Clones were read by immunoSEQ multiplex PCR, and TCRdb kept only the in-frame ones, dropping some. The profile covers 360,000 or so clones, with approximately 89% appearing a single time and 1.9% taken by the ten largest. The specimen comprised peripheral blood, sampled in a trial of Ad26.COV2.S vaccine versus placebo. All receptors derive from a person aged 18 to 65 who received the Ad26.COV2.S COVID-19 vaccine or a placebo. CDR3s include the opening cysteine and the closing phenylalanine or tryptophan. A D gene is named only where the DNA matches it firmly. Clone size is not always given. Where it is, it says once, few, many or a class for expanded clones.

cdr3_aa cdr3_nt j_call d_call clone_size v_call
CASTFGTSSSNQPQHF TGTGCCAGCACTTTCGGGACCTCTAGTAGCAATCAGCCCCAGCATTTT TRBJ1-5 . . TRBV28
CASSLNRGGGYTF TGTGCCAGCAGTTTGAACAGGGGGGGCGGCTACACCTTC TRBJ1-2 TRBD1 . TRBV28
CSVLTSGKTNTGELFF TGCAGCGTTCTCACTAGCGGGAAAACGAACACCGGGGAGCTGTTTTTT TRBJ2-2 TRBD2 . TRBV29-1
CASSLVGQGKDEQFF TGTGCCAGCAGCTTAGTGGGACAGGGTAAGGATGAGCAGTTCTTC TRBJ2-1 TRBD1 . TRBV13
CASSPGQGTTEAFF TGTGCCAGCAGTCCGGGACAGGGGACCACTGAAGCTTTCTTT TRBJ1-1 TRBD1 . TRBV28
CASSLRGPNQFTYNEQFF TGTGCCAGCAGCTTAAGGGGTCCAAACCAATTCACCTACAATGAGCAGTTCTTC TRBJ2-1 . . TRBV7-3
CASSALTSYEQYF TGTGCCAGCAGCGCTCTGACTAGCTACGAGCAGTACTTC TRBJ2-7 . . TRBV7-6
CASYSGSTYNEQFF TGTGCCAGTTACAGCGGGAGCACCTACAATGAGCAGTTCTTC TRBJ2-1 TRBD2 . TRBV28
CASSLAGTHEQYF TGTGCCAGCAGCTTAGCAGGGACCCACGAGCAGTACTTC TRBJ2-7 . once TRBV7-2
CASSQTDYSYEQYF TGCGCCAGCAGCCAAACCGACTACTCCTACGAGCAGTACTTC TRBJ2-7 . . TRBV4-1
CASSFAARERSNQPQHF TGTGCCAGCAGCTTTGCAGCCAGGGAGAGGAGCAATCAGCCCCAGCATTTT TRBJ1-5 . . TRBV5-8
CASETTRAGINEKLFF TGTGCCAGTGAAACCACGAGGGCGGGGATTAATGAAAAACTGTTTTTT TRBJ1-4 . . TRBV19
CASSQPVAPYEQYF TGTGCCAGCAGCCAACCGGTTGCCCCCTACGAGCAGTACTTC TRBJ2-7 . few TRBV7-9
CASSLAGANVLTF TGTGCCAGCAGCCTGGCCGGGGCCAACGTCCTGACTTTC TRBJ2-6 . . TRBV6-2/TRBV6-3
CASSAMGEIDEQFF TGTGCCAGCAGCGCGATGGGGGAAATCGATGAGCAGTTCTTC TRBJ2-1 . . TRBV7-2
CASSQSLLGNEKLFF TGTGCCAGCAGCCAGTCCCTTTTGGGTAATGAAAAACTGTTTTTT TRBJ1-4 . . TRBV3-1/TRBV3-2
CASSFIVQAPSGNTIYF TGTGCCAGCAGCTTCATAGTACAGGCGCCCTCTGGAAACACCATATATTTT TRBJ1-3 . . TRBV7-2
CAIRLIRSGDSGNTIYF TGTGCCATCAGGTTGATACGATCAGGGGACTCTGGAAACACCATATATTTT TRBJ1-3 . . TRBV10-3
CAISERDRDSPLHF TGTGCCATCAGTGAGCGGGACAGGGATTCACCCCTCCACTTT TRBJ1-6 TRBD1 . TRBV10-3
CASSQDGQVQETQYF TGTGCCAGCAGCCAAGACGGACAGGTCCAAGAGACCCAGTACTTC TRBJ2-5 TRBD1 . TRBV4-2
CASSPTGYMMEQYF TGTGCCAGCAGCCCGACAGGGTACATGATGGAGCAGTACTTC TRBJ2-7 TRBD1 . TRBV7-6
CASSVGGSSYEQYF TGTGCCAGCAGCGTAGGCGGGAGCTCCTACGAGCAGTACTTC TRBJ2-7 TRBD2 . TRBV9
CASSHSGWGTGELFF TGCGCCAGCAGCCACTCAGGGTGGGGGACCGGGGAGCTGTTTTTT TRBJ2-2 . . TRBV4-1
CASSSTGRNIQYF TGTGCCAGCAGCTCCACAGGGAGGAACATTCAGTACTTC TRBJ2-4 . . TRBV5-6
CASSVSARTQETQYF TGTGCCAGCAGCGTATCGGCCAGAACTCAAGAGACCCAGTACTTC TRBJ2-5 . . TRBV9